A selection of T cell receptor beta chains follows, all from one sample in a study of Graves' ophthalmopathy and Graves' hyperthyroidism. TCRdb recomputed calls from the multiplex PCR reads with MiXCR, one row per CDR3 protein. Among under 200,000 distinct CDR3 sequences listed, less than 45% were seen once. The sample was peripheral blood. Receptors originate from a middle-aged woman with Graves' ophthalmopathy. CDR3s leave out the opening cysteine and the closing phenylalanine or tryptophan. The D gene is left open where the match is weak.

J,V,D,CDR3
TRBJ2-6,TRBV6-2/TRBV6-3,.,ASRAVVRANVLT
TRBJ1-3,TRBV11-2,TRBD1,ASSLKPPGQASGNTIY
TRBJ2-2,TRBV7-9,TRBD2,ASSLLAGWNTGELF
TRBJ1-5,TRBV15,.,ATSRETTLSQPQH
TRBJ1-2,TRBV20-1,.,SARVGIITNYGYT
TRBJ1-1,TRBV12-3/TRBV12-4,.,ASSGATNTEAF
TRBJ2-7,TRBV6-2/TRBV6-3,.,ASRHGPERIYEQY
TRBJ1-2,TRBV6-5,.,ASSYNGYGYT
TRBJ1-5,TRBV29-1,.,SACYTNQPQH
TRBJ1-1,TRBV6-5,.,ASSYVRGNTEAF
TRBJ1-1,TRBV12-3/TRBV12-4,.,ASSLAQVGDTEAF
TRBJ2-7,TRBV12-3/TRBV12-4,TRBD1,ASSTRDRGMIYEQY
TRBJ2-5,TRBV6-5,.,ASSYSTLRWETQY
TRBJ1-1,TRBV6-5,.,ASNLRPDWGVEAF
TRBJ2-7,TRBV12-3/TRBV12-4,.,ASSGRVSYEQY
TRBJ2-7,TRBV5-4,TRBD2,ASSSGLAGPYEQY
TRBJ2-7,TRBV3-1,TRBD1,ASSPRRDSYEQY
TRBJ1-1,TRBV6-5,.,ASSYRGGAEAF
TRBJ1-1,TRBV3-1,.,ASSTVLNTEAF
TRBJ1-5,TRBV4-1,.,ASSQAGTQPQH
TRBJ2-4,TRBV6-2/TRBV6-3,TRBD1,ATRDSNAPSLAKNIQY
TRBJ2-7,TRBV28,TRBD2,ASRGVGGDFDEQY
TRBJ2-4,TRBV20-1,.,SATYREAKNIQY
TRBJ1-1,TRBV29-1,.,SVDNTEAF
TRBJ1-5,TRBV6-5,.,ASSYPGSQYSNQPQH
TRBJ1-5,TRBV18,.,ASSPDASQPQH
TRBJ2-5,TRBV6-1,TRBD2,ASMGVASGEQETQY
TRBJ2-2,TRBV27,TRBD1,ASSLDRTNTGELF
TRBJ1-5,TRBV24-1,.,ATSEGNQPQH
TRBJ2-5,TRBV11-3,TRBD2,ASSPGTKQETQY
TRBJ2-7,TRBV15,.,ATSRERATYEQY
TRBJ1-2,TRBV7-2,.,ASSLQGLGGYT
TRBJ1-1,TRBV4-3,TRBD1,ASSQTGGTTEAF
TRBJ2-5,TRBV10-3,TRBD2,AVLISGGTKYDQETQY
TRBJ2-5,TRBV6-1,TRBD1,ASSDRVATQY
TRBJ2-7,TRBV7-2,TRBD2,ASSRGGLYEQY
TRBJ1-1,TRBV29-1,.,SVQPNTDTEAF